This T cell receptor beta chain was found in a study of CD4 T cells in relation to SARS-CoV-2 and coronaviruses. The unexposed donors gave CD4+ T cells in about 2010-2019, prior to COVID-19. Cryopreserved PBMCs were CD4-enriched, then split into naive and memory cells. In regard to this clone: The antigen is undetermined.

Study-wide results and caveats: No crossreactivity against non-spike viral proteins was tested here. According to naive versus memory sequencing, detected responses are memory recall, not newly primed.

Naive and memory CD4+ T cell DNA was deep-sequenced without culture. Data came from immunoSEQ multiplex PCR; TCRdb stores just in-frame clones and leaves some out. The table lists roughly 71,000 clones, over 70% of them singletons. V shed 4 bases, J shed 3 bases, and the junction held 5 bases outside the gene matches. Germline CDR1 and CDR2: GTSNPN and SVGIG (reference sequence). The length of the CDR3 is 15 residues. This receptor was identified in a human donor in good health. What was sequenced was memory CD4+ T cells from PBMCs. This sequence joins TRBV30 and TRBJ2-1, with 11 bases identical to TRBD1. CDR3 protein: CAWTSGTGGYNEQFF. Written as DNA, the CDR3 is TGTGCCTGGACTTCCGGGACAGGGGGCTACAATGAGCAGTTCTTC.